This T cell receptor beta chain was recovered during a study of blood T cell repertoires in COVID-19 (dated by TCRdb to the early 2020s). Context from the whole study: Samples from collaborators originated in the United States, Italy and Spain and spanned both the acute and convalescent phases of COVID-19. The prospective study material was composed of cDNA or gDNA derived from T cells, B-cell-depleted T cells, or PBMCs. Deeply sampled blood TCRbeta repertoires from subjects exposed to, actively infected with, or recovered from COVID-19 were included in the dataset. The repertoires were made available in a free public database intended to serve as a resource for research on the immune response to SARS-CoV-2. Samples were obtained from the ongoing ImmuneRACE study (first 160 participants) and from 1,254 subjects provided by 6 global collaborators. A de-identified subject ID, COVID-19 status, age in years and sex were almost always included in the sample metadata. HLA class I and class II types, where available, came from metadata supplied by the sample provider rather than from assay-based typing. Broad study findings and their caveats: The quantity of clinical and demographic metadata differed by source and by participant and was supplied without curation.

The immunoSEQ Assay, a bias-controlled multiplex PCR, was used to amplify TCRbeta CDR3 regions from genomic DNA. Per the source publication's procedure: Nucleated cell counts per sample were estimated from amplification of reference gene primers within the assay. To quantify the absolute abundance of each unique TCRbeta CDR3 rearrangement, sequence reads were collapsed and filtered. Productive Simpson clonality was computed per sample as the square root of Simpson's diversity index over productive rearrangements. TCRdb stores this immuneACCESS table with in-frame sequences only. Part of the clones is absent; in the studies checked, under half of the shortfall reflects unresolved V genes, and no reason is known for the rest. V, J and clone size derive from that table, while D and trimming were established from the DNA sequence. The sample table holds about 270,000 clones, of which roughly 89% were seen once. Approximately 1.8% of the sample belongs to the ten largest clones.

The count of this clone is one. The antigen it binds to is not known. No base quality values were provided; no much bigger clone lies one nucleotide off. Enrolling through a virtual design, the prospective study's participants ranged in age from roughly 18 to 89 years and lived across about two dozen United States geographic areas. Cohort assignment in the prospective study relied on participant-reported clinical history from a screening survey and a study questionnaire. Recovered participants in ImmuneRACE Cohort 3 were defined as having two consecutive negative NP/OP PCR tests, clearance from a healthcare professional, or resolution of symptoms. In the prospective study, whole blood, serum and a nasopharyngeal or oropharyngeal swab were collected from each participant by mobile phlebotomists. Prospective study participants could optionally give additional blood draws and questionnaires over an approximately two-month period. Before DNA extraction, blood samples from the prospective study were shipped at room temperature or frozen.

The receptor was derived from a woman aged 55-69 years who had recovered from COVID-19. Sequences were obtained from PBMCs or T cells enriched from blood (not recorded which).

The nucleotides are TGCGCCAGCAGCCAGGTAGCGGGAGCGCCCTACGAGCAGTACTTC. Translated, this gives CASSQVAGAPYEQYF. The sequence joins TRBV4-1 to TRBJ2-7; 9 bases in the middle match TRBD2. The CDR1 and CDR2 encoded by the germline V gene are MGHRA and YSYEKL. The CDR3 has 15 amino acids, counting the end cysteine and phenylalanine. The sequence is cut down to CDR3 DNA, 45 bases in frame from base 1. The germline V and J ends show losses of 3 bases and 2 bases respectively, and no gene match explains 5 bases of the junction.